This T cell receptor beta chain came from a study of T-cell reconstitution after alpha-beta-depleted transplantation in children. This clonotype has more than one count but fewer than ten. This CDR3 has 17 residues. The ends lost 0 bases at V and 4 bases at J; junction bases unmatched: 13. Germline V gene sequence: CDR1 SGHRS, CDR2 YFSETQ. During its preparation, the TCRbeta library received unique molecular identifiers. In TCRdb, the PCR reads were re-called with MiXCR into one record per CDR3 protein. The sample lists 150,000 to 200,000 distinct CDR3 sequences; about 6.4% were seen once. The source of this sequence is a human donor who donated a stem cell graft to a child with Wiskott-Aldrich syndrome. This material consisted of PBMCs from the stem cell graft donor, taken from the stem cell graft. This chain links TRBV5-1 with TRBJ2-7, with 7 bases fitting TRBD1. CDR3 residues: CASSLEAGGVLAYEQYF. CDR3 nucleotide sequence: TGCGCCAGCAGCTTGGAGGCAGGGGGTGTTTTGGCGTACGAGCAGTACTTC. The full variable domain, its missing parts supplied by reference TRBV5-1 and TRBJ2-7, is KAGVTQTPRYLIKTRGQQVTLSCSPISGHRSVSWYQQTPGQGLQFLFEYFSETQRNKGNFPGRFSGRQFSNSRSEMNVSTLELGDSALYLCASSLEAGGVLAYEQYFGPGTRLTVT.